Listed below are T cell receptor beta chains from one sample, sequenced in a study of T cells in localized non-small cell lung cancer. The repertoire was sequenced with immunoSEQ multiplex PCR; TCRdb's copy has only in-frame clones and lacks some. The sample consists of around 30,000 clones, under 95% of them appearing once. Sequenced here: peripheral blood, sampled before any cancer treatment. The source of these receptors is a woman between 35 and 75 years old with stage I lung adenocarcinoma. Both conserved end residues are part of each CDR3. Fields, in order: D gene, V gene, J gene, clone size, CDR3 protein, CDR3 DNA. The D gene is left open where the match is weak. A clone size is listed for some rows: how often the clone was seen (once, few, many), or a class if it is expanded.

NA	TRBV6-5	TRBJ1-1	once	CASSLWQANTEAFF	TGTGCCAGCAGCCTCTGGCAGGCGAACACTGAAGCTTTCTTT
TRBD1	TRBV18	TRBJ1-1	NA	CASSSGTGHPSTFF	TGTGCCAGCTCATCCGGGACAGGCCATCCTTCGACTTTCTTT
NA	TRBV6-6	TRBJ1-1	once	CASSRDVMNTEAFF	TGTGCCAGCAGTCGGGACGTTATGAACACTGAAGCTTTCTTT
NA	TRBV11-3	TRBJ1-1	NA	CASSLDTGRQGEAFF	TGTGCCAGCAGCTTAGATACCGGGAGGCAGGGTGAAGCTTTCTTT
TRBD1	TRBV19	TRBJ2-7	NA	CASSIGTGTYEQYF	TGTGCCAGTAGTATAGGGACAGGGACCTACGAGCAGTACTTC
TRBD1	TRBV5-1	TRBJ1-2	once	CASSTQTGGTYGYTF	TGCGCCAGCAGCACCCAGACAGGGGGGACCTATGGCTACACCTTC
NA	TRBV12-5	TRBJ1-2	NA	CASGLDAYGYTF	TGTGCTAGTGGTTTGGACGCCTATGGCTACACCTTC
NA	TRBV9	TRBJ1-1	NA	CASSVEMNTEAFF	TGTGCCAGCAGCGTAGAGATGAACACTGAAGCTTTCTTT
TRBD1	TRBV7-2	TRBJ1-1	NA	CASSSAGGVGNTEAFF	TGTGCCAGCAGCAGTGCAGGGGGCGTCGGTAACACTGAAGCTTTCTTT
TRBD2	TRBV19	TRBJ2-5	NA	CASSKRTSEQETQYF	TGTGCCAGTAGTAAAAGGACTAGCGAGCAAGAGACCCAGTACTTC